One sample yielded the 5 T cell receptor beta chains listed below, sequenced in a study of blood T cells in healthy people across ages. Next came a second PCR, run for 7 to 11 cycles, which used a sample-barcoded 5' primer along with a J-beta primer mix. TCRdb itself ran the 5' RACE reads through MiXCR, one entry per CDR3 protein. The table records about 900,000 distinct CDR3 sequences, around 48% of them present only once. The sequencing sample was made of blood. The receptors come from a man aged 25 to 45 in good health.

The sample holds a few counts of this clonotype. V gene TRBV9 combines with J gene TRBJ2-1; 8 positions match TRBD2. This CDR3 spans 15 amino acids. Germline CDR1 is SGDLS and CDR2 is YYNGEE. V gave up 0 bases and J gave up 9 bases; unmatched junction bases: 8. Here the CDR3 DNA reads TGTGCCAGCAGCGTAGCTCCGGGGGGGCCCTTTGAGCAGTTCTTC. Amino acid sequence: CASSVAPGGPFEQFF.

The table lists this clonotype with a few counts. This chain uses TRBV15 with TRBJ2-3; TRBD1 agrees at 7 bases. Germline trimming cut 0 bases from V and 0 bases from J; bases unmatched to any gene: 9. The CDR3 runs 18 residues. Germline CDR1 LNHNV, CDR2 YYDKDF (reference sequence). The CDR3 loop is CATSRERTGNPSTDTQYF. The DNA for the CDR3 is TGTGCCACCAGCAGAGAGCGGACAGGAAACCCTAGCACAGATACGCAGTATTTT. Supplemented by reference TRBV15 and TRBJ2-3, the full variable domain reads DAMVIQNPRYQVTQFGKPVTLSCSQTLNHNVMYWYQQKSSQAPKLLFHYYDKDFNNEADTPDNFQSRRPNTSFCFLDIRSPGLGDTAMYLCATSRERTGNPSTDTQYFGPGTRLTVL.

This chain links TRBV24-1 with TRBJ2-5; tentative D call: TRBD1 (7 bases). The CDR3 has 17 residues. V was trimmed by 5 bases and J by 5 bases, leaving 23 bases between them. The germline CDR1 and CDR2 sequences are KGHDR and SFDVKD. CDR3 nucleotide sequence: TGTGCCACCAGTGTCCCCGGAGGAGGAGGAGGGGGCGAGACCCAGTACTTC. It is translated as CATSVPGGGGGGETQYF.

This sequence joins TRBV20-1 and TRBJ1-3; D remains ambiguous. CDR3 length: 12 amino acids. Germline V gene data show CDR1 as DFQATT and CDR2 as SNEGSKA (reference sequence). CDR3 residues: CSVAASGNTIYF. The CDR3, as DNA: TGCAGCGTTGCCGCCTCTGGAAACACCATATATTTT.

This clonotype was seen just once. This may stem from a read error, because a much larger clone lies one nucleotide away. This chain connects TRBV29-1 to TRBJ2-7, with TRBD1 matching 7 bases. V trimming: 3 bases; J trimming: 3 bases; junction bases outside the gene matches: 8. The germline gives CDR1 SQVTM, CDR2 ANQGSEA. This CDR3 has 14 residues. CDR3 sequence (DNA): TGCAGCGTTGATGCACCAGGGGACAGCTACGAGCAGTACTTC. Translated: CSVDAPGDSYEQYF.